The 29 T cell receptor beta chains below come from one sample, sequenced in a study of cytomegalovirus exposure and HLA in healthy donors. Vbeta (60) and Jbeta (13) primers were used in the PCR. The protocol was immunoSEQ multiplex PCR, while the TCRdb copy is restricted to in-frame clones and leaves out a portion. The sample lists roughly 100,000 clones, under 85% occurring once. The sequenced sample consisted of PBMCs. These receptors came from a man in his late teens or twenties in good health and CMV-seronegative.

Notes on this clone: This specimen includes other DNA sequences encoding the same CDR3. The CDR3 here is CASSARGYEQYF. In DNA form, the CDR3 reads TGTGCCAGCAGTGCGAGGGGGTATGAGCAGTACTTC. V is TRBV6-5 and J is TRBJ2-7, with D perhaps matching TRBD1 (6 bases). V was trimmed by 5 bases and J by 7 bases, leaving 12 bases between them. The CDR3 extends over 12 amino acids. CDR1 and CDR2 from the germline V gene are MNHEY and SVGAGI.

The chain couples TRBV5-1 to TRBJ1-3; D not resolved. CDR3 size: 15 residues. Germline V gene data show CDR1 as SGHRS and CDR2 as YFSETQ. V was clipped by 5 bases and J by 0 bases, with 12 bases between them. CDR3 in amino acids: CASRPLGISGNTIYF. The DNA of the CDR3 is TGCGCCAGCAGGCCCCTCGGGATCTCTGGAAACACCATATATTTT.

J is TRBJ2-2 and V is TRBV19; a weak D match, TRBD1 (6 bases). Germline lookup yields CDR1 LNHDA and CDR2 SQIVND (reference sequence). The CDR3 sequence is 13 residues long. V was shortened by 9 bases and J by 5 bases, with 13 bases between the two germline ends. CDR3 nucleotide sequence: TGTGCCAGCAGGGGACGTAGGACCGGGGAGCTGTTTTTT. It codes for CASRGRRTGELFF.

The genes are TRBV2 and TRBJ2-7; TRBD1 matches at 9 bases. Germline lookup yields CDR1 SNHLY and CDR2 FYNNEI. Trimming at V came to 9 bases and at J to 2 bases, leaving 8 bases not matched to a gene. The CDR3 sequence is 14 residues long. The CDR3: CASSGTGTPYEQYF. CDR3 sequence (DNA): TGTGCCAGTTCCGGGACAGGGACCCCCTACGAGCAGTACTTC.

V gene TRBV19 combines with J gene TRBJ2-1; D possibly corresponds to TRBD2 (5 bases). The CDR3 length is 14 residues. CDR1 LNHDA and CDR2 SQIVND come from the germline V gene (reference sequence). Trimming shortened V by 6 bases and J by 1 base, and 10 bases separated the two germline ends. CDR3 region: CASRHGISYNEQFF. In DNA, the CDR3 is TGTGCCAGTAGACACGGGATTTCCTACAATGAGCAGTTCTTC.

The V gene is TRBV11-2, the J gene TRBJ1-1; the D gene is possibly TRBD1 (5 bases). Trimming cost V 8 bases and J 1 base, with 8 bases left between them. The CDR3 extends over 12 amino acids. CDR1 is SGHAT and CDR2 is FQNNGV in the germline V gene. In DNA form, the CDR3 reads TGTGCCAGCGGCAGGGCGAACACTGAAGCTTTCTTT. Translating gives CASGRANTEAFF.

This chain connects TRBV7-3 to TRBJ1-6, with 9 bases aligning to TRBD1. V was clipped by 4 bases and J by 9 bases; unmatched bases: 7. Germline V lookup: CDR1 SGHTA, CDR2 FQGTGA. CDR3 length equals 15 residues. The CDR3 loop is CASSSTGTGSSPLHF. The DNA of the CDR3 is TGTGCCAGCAGCTCGACCGGGACAGGGAGTTCACCCCTCCACTTT.

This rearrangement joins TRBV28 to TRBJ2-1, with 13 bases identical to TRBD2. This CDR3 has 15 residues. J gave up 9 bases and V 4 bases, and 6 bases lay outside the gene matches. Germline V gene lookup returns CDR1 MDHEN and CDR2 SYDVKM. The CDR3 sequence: CASSSGLAGAIEQFF. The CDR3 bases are TGTGCCAGCAGTTCCGGACTAGCGGGAGCGATTGAGCAGTTCTTC.

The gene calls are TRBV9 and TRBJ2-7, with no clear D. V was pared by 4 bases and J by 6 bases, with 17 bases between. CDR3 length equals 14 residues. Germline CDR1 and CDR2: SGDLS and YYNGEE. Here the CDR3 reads CASSPSPPGLEQYF. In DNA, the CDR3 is TGTGCCAGCAGCCCCTCCCCGCCAGGCCTCGAGCAGTACTTC.

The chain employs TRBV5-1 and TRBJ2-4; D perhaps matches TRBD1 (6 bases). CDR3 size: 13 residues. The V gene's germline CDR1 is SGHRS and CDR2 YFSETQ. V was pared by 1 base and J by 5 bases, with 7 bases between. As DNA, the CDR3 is TGCGCCAGCAGCTTGCGGACAGAAAACATTCAGTACTTC. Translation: CASSLRTENIQYF. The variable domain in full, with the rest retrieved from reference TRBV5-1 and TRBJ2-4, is KAGVTQTPRYLIKTRGQQVTLSCSPISGHRSVSWYQQTPGQGLQFLFEYFSETQRNKGNFPGRFSGRQFSNSRSEMNVSTLELGDSALYLCASSLRTENIQYFGAGTRLSVL.

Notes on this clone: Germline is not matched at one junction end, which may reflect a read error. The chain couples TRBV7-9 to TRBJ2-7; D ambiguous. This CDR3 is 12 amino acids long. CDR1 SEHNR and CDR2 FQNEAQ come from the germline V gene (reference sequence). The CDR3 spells CSSSFSSYEQYF. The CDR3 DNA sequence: TGTTCCAGCAGCTTTAGTAGCTACGAGCAGTACTTC.

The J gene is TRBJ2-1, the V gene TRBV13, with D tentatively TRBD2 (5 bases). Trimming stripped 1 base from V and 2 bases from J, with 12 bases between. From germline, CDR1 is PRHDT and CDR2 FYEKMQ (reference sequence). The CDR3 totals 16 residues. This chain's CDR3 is CASSLAGLKAYNEQFF. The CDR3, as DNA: TGTGCCAGCAGCTTAGCGGGGTTGAAGGCCTACAATGAGCAGTTCTTC.

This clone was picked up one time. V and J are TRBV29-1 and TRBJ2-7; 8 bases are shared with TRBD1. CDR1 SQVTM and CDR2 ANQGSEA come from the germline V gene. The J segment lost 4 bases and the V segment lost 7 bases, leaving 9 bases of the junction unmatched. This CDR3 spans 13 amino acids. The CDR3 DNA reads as TGCAGCGCCCGAGGACAGGGTCGGTACGAGCAGTACTTC. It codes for CSARGQGRYEQYF.

Written as DNA, the CDR3 is TGTGCCATCAGTGAGGCAGACAGGGGGCACGACAATGAGCAGTTCTTC. Translated, it gives CAISEADRGHDNEQFF. This chain connects TRBV10-3 to TRBJ2-1; 10 bases fit TRBD1. V shed 2 bases, J shed 5 bases, and the junction held 6 bases outside the gene matches. From germline, CDR1 is ENHRY and CDR2 SYGVKD. The CDR3 spans 16 residues.

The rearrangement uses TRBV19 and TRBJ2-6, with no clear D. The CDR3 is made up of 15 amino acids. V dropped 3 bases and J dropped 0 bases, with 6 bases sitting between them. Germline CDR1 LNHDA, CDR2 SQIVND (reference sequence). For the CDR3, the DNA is TGTGCCAGTAGTATCAGGATCTCTGGGGCCAACGTCCTGACTTTC. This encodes CASSIRISGANVLTF.

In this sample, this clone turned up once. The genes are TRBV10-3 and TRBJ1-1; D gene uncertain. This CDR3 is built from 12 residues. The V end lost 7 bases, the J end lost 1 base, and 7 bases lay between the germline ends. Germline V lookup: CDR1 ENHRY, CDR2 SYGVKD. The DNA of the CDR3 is TGTGCCATCAACCGGGGGAACACTGAAGCTTTCTTT. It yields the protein CAINRGNTEAFF.

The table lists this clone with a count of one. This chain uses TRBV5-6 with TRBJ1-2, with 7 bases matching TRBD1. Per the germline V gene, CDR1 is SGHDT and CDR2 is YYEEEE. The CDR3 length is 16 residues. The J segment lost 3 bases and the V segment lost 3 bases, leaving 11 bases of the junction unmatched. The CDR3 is CASSWGWDRGDYGYTF. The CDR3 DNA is TGTGCCAGCAGCTGGGGATGGGACAGAGGGGACTATGGCTACACCTTC.

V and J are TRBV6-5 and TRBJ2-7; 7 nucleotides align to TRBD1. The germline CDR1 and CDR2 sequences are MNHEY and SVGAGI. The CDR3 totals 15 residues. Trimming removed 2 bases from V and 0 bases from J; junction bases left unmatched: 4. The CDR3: CASSYSRDSSYEQYF. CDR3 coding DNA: TGTGCCAGCAGTTACAGCCGGGACAGCTCCTACGAGCAGTACTTC.

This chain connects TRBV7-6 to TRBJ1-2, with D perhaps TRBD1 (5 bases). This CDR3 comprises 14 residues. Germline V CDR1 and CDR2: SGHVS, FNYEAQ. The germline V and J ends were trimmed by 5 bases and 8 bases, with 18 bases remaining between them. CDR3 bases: TGTGCCAGCAGCCCCCTTCCGGGGGTGGGGGGCTACACCTTC. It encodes CASSPLPGVGGYTF.

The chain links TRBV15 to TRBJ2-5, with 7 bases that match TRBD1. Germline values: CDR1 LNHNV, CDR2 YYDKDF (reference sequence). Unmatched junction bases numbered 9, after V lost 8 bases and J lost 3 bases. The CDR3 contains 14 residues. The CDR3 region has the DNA TGTGCCACCGGCACCCGGGACAGTGAAGAGACCCAGTACTTC. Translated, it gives CATGTRDSEETQYF.

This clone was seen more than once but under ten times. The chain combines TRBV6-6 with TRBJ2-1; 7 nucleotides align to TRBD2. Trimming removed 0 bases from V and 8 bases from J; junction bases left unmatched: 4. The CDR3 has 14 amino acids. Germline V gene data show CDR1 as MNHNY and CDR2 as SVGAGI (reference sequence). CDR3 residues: CASSYSREGHEQFF. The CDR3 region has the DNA TGTGCCAGCAGTTACTCGAGGGAGGGCCATGAGCAGTTCTTC.

The DNA of the CDR3 is TGTGCCAGCAGTTATACGTCCGGGACAGAAGCTTTCTTT. It encodes CASSYTSGTEAFF. The rearrangement links TRBV27 to TRBJ1-1, with TRBD1 as a possible D gene (6 bases). The CDR3 is 13 residues long. V lost 4 bases and J 8 bases, leaving 14 bases between the germline ends. Germline V gene lookup returns CDR1 MNHEY and CDR2 SMNVEV (reference sequence).

This chain's CDR3 is CASSLGTGPGKLFF. CDR3 coding DNA: TGTGCCAGCAGCTTGGGGACAGGGCCGGGGAAACTGTTTTTT. The J gene is TRBJ1-4, the V gene TRBV5-4; 8 nucleotides align to TRBD1. The CDR3 totals 14 residues. The ends lost 0 bases at V and 11 bases at J; junction bases unmatched: 6. CDR1 SGHNT and CDR2 YYREEE come from the germline V gene (reference sequence).

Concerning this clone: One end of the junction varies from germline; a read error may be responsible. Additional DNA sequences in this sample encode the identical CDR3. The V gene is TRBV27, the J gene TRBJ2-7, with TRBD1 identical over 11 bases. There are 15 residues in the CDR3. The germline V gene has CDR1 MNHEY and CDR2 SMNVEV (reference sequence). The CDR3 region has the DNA TGCGCCAGCAGTCCCCCGGGACAGGGGGTCTACGAGCAGTACTTC. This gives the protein CASSPPGQGVYEQYF.

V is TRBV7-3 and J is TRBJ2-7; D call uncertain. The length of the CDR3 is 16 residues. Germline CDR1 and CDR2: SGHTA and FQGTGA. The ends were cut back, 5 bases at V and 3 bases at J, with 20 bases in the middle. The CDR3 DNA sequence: TGTGCCAGCAGCCCCCACGAGGTGTCCCTCGGCTACGAGCAGTACTTC. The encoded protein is CASSPHEVSLGYEQYF.

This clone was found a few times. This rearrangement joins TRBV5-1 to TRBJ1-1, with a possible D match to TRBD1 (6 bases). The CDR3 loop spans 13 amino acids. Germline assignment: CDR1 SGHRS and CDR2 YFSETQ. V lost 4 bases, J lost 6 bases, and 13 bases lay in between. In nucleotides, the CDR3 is TGCGCCAGCAGCGTACAGGGAGGGCCTGAAGCTTTCTTT. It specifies CASSVQGGPEAFF.

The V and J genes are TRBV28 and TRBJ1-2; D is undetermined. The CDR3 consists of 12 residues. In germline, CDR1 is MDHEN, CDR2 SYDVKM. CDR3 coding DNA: TGTGGCACTACTTCGGCTAACTATGGCTACACCTTC. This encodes CGTTSANYGYTF.

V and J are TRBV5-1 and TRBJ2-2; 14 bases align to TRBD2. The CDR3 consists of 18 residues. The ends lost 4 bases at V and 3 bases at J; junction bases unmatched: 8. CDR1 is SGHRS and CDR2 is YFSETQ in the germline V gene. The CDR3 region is CASSLSGLAGVHTGELFF. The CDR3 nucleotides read TGCGCCAGCAGCCTTTCGGGACTAGCGGGAGTACACACCGGGGAGCTGTTTTTT.

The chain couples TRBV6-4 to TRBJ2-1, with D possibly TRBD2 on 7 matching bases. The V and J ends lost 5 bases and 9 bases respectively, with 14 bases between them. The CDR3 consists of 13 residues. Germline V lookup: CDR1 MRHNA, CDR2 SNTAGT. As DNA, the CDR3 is TGTGCCAGCAGTCGGGGGGCAGGCGGTGAGCAGTTCTTC. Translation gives CASSRGAGGEQFF.